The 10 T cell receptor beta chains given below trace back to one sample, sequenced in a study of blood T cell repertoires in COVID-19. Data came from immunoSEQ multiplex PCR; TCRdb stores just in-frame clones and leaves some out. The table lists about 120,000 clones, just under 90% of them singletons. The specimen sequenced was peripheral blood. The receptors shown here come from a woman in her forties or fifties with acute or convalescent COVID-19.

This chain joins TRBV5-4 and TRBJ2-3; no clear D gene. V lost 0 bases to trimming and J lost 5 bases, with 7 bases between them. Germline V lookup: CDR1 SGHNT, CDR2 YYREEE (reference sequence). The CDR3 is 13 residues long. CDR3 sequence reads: CASSLDQRDTQYF. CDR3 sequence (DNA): TGTGCCAGCAGCTTGGACCAGCGAGATACGCAGTATTTT.

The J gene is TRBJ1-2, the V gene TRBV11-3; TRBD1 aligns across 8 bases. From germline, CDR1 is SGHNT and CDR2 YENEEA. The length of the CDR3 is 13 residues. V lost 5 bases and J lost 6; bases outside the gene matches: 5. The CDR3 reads CASSRNRGDGYTF. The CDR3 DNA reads TGTGCCAGCAGCCGCAACAGGGGGGATGGCTACACCTTC.

The CDR3 region is CASSPGTGRYYGYTF. The CDR3 DNA follows: TGTGCCAGCTCACCCGGGACAGGGCGTTACTATGGCTACACCTTC. This sequence joins TRBV18 and TRBJ1-2; TRBD1 matches 9 bases. V shed 3 bases and J 3 bases; nucleotides not matched to a gene: 5. CDR1 is KGHSH and CDR2 is LQKENI in the germline V gene. The CDR3 is 15 amino acids.

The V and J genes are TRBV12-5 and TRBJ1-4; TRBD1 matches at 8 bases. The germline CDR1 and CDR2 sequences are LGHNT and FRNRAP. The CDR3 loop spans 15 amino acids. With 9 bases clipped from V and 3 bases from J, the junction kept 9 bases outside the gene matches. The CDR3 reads CASRTGILSNEKLFF. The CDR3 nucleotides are TGTGCTAGCAGGACAGGGATTCTATCTAATGAAAAACTGTTTTTT.

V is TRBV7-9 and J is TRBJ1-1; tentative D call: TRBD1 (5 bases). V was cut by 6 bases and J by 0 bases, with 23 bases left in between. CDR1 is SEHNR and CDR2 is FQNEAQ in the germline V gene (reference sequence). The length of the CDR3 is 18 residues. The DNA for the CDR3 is TGTGCCAGCAGTAACCAGGGAGGGGCGGCTCCAATGAACACTGAAGCTTTCTTT. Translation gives CASSNQGGAAPMNTEAFF. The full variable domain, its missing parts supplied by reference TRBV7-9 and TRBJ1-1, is DTGVSQNPRHKITKRGQNVTFRCDPISEHNRLYWYRQTLGQGPEFLTYFQNEAQLEKSRLLSDRFSAERPKGSFSTLEIQRTEQGDSAMYLCASSNQGGAAPMNTEAFFGQGTRLTVV.

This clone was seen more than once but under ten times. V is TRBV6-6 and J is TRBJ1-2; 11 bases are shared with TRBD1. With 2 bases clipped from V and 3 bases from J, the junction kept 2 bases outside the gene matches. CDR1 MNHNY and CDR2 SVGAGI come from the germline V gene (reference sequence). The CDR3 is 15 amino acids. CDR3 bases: TGTGCCAGCAGTTACGGGGACAGGGGGGACTATGGCTACACCTTC. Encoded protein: CASSYGDRGDYGYTF.

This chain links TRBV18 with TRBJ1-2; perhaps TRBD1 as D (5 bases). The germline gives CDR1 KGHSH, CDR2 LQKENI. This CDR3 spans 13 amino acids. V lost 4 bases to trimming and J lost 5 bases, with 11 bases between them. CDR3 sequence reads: CASSQGRAYGYTF. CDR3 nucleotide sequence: TGTGCCAGCTCACAGGGGAGGGCTTATGGCTACACCTTC.

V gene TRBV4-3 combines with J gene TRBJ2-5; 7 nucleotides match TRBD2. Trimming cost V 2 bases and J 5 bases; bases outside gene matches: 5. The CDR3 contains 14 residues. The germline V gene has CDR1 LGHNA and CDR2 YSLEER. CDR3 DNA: TGCGCCAGCAGCCAAACTAGCGTGGGGGAGACCCAGTACTTC. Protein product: CASSQTSVGETQYF.

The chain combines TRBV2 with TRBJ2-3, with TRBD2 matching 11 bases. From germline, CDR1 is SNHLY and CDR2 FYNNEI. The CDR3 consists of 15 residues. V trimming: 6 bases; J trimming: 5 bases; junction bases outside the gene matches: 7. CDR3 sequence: CASRASGGLGDTQYF. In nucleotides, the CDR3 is TGTGCCAGCAGGGCTAGCGGGGGGCTGGGAGATACGCAGTATTTT.

The CDR3 sequence: CASSQGTSGSTDTQYF. CDR3 nucleotide sequence: TGTGCCAGCAGCCAGGGGACTAGCGGGAGCACAGATACGCAGTATTTT. The chain uses TRBV5-4 and TRBJ2-3; 12 positions match TRBD2. This CDR3 has 16 amino acids. Trimming took 4 bases from V and 0 from J; bases not matched to a gene: 3. Germline CDR1 reads SGHNT; CDR2 reads YYREEE (reference sequence). Variable domain in full (rest from reference TRBV5-4 and TRBJ2-3): ETGVTQSPTHLIKTRGQQVTLRCSSQSGHNTVSWYQQALGQGPQFIFQYYREEENGRGNFPPRFSGLQFPNYSSELNVNALELDDSALYLCASSQGTSGSTDTQYFGPGTRLTVL.